This T cell receptor (beta chain) emerged from a study of blood T cell repertoires in COVID-19. Across the whole study: The study drew acute and convalescent COVID-19 samples from the United States, Italy and Spain. PBMCs, B-cell-depleted T cells, or T cells provided the cDNA or gDNA that made up the material.

This clone was found once. Methods used by the authors: Amplification from reference gene primers served as the basis for estimated nucleated cell counts. Here immunoSEQ multiplex PCR was the method, and the copy in TCRdb shows in-frame clones only, minus some. Clonal size and the V and J genes are those of that table, whereas D and trimming came from the DNA. Here the sample spans about 37,000 clones, over 80% being singletons. The CDR3 has 15 residues. With 3 bases clipped from V and 4 bases from J, the junction kept 4 bases outside the gene matches. The V gene's germline CDR1 is SNHLY and CDR2 FYNNEI.

The chain employs TRBV2 and TRBJ2-3; 10 nucleotides agree with TRBD2. This TCR derives from a woman in her twenties or thirties in a cohort sampled during active COVID-19. Input material: peripheral blood. The CDR3 coding sequence is TGTGCCAGCAGTGAGGCGCTAGCGGGAGCAGATACGCAGTATTTT. Translated, it gives CASSEALAGADTQYF.